The entry below gives a single T cell receptor beta chain sequence along with its context. The antigen remains unidentified. TCRdb keeps only in-frame clones here, not all; method: immunoSEQ multiplex PCR. The sample carries 25,000 to 35,000 clones, around 80% recorded once. This entry comes from a study of T cell responses to AZD1222 COVID-19 vaccine. Background on the study: The study pooled second doses at about 4 or about 12 weeks.

Study-wide points: Regions 160-218 and 743-854 dominated among vaccine-associated CD4 TCRs spanning spike. In a largely white British group with more females than males, clonal diversity was possibly underestimated.

Here the sequenced sample was peripheral blood, taken on day 0 of AZD1222 vaccination. This TCR derives from an adult in good health.

This CDR3 is CASINPGTEEAYGYTF. For the CDR3, the DNA is TGTGCCAGTATTAACCCTGGGACAGAAGAGGCTTATGGCTACACCTTC. J is TRBJ1-2 and V is TRBV19; TRBD1 matches 7 bases. The junction had 16 bases not matched to a gene; V was cut back by 7 bases and J by 5 bases. The CDR3 extends over 16 amino acids. The germline V gene encodes CDR1 LNHDA and CDR2 SQIVND (reference sequence).